This T cell receptor (beta chain) was sequenced during a study of Ad26.COV2.S vaccination and SARS-CoV-2 variants (dated by TCRdb to 2020 to 2022). Regarding the complete study: Donors in the vaccine arm were drawn from COV1001, a phase I-IIa trial of Ad26.COV2.S in healthy adults that was multicentre, randomized, double-blind and placebo-controlled. Dosing of Ad26.COV2.S was intramuscular, at either 5x10^10 or 1x10^11 viral particles, delivered as one shot or as two shots spaced 56 days apart. TCRbeta repertoire sequencing served as the tool for gauging how specific and how broad the SARS-CoV-2-reactive T cell receptors were following Ad26.COV2.S vaccination. A total of 32 samples were included in the TCR-sequenced set, comprising around 20 Ad26.COV2.S vaccine recipients, 5 placebo recipients and 8 SARS-CoV-2 convalescent individuals. Trial participants were randomized into five groups of five: low-dose or high-dose Ad26.COV2.S given once or twice, or placebo on both occasions. Blinding of investigators to trial group allocation was maintained during experiments and outcome assessment.

Here is what the overall study found, with its caveats: Comparing responses between vaccine doses or regimens was not something the study was powered to do. Vaccine and placebo recipients had comparable non-spike TCR breadth, which fits with the vaccine containing only spike. Spike-specific TCR breadth was higher in Ad26.COV2.S recipients than in placebo recipients (P = 0.0014). Substantial breadth of spike-specific CD8+ and CD4+ T cell responses was reported after vaccination. The authors noted that the TCR breadth and depth analyses may have underestimated total T cell responses.

Remarks on this clone: The antigen this receptor binds is unknown. Base qualities are not provided; no much larger clone lies one nucleotide away.

The treatment or condition label, as the study defines it: roughly 19 received Ad26.COV2.S at low or high dose, single or two shots; several received placebo; per-sample allocation not given. For vaccine and placebo recipients, the sequenced repertoires came from samples collected on day 63 after the first injection. Between 29 July and 7 August 2020, Cohort 1b enrolled fewer than 30 adults aged 18-55 years at one site in Boston, USA. As a vaccine, Ad26.COV2.S was a replication-incompetent adenovirus type 26 vector that expressed a prefusion-stabilized SARS-CoV-2 spike protein derived from the original Wuhan strain. There are 14 amino acids in the CDR3, from cysteine to phenylalanine inclusive. CDR3 DNA is the only sequence kept; it has 42 bases, read in frame from the first base. A distance of 13 bases separates the germline ends of V and J, which lose 5 bases and 2 bases respectively. The germline V gene encodes CDR1 SGHAT and CDR2 FQNNGV.

The immunoSEQ Assay was the method used to sequence TCRbeta CDR3 regions. After extraction, genomic DNA underwent amplification by bias-controlled multiplex PCR, followed by high-throughput sequencing. As for how the authors treated the data: Collapsing and filtering of sequences were performed to quantify the absolute abundance of each unique TCRbeta CDR3 region. T cell fraction was estimated by normalizing TCRbeta template counts to usable DNA, with usable DNA measured through amplification of reference genes found in all nucleated cells. Repertoire TCRs were annotated as SARS-CoV-2-specific by exact matching of V gene, CDR3 amino acid sequence and J gene to a known reactive TCR set. The reference SARS-CoV-2 TCR set came from MIRA and was filtered for enrichment in COVID-19-positive ImmuneCODE repertoires, removing public or cross-reactive TCRs. Using the MIRA antigens, annotated TCRs were further analysed by specific ORF or by position within an ORF. Depth was the summed frequency of annotated unique rearrangements, while breadth was defined as annotated unique rearrangements over total unique productive rearrangements. TCR breadth was compared between groups using two-sided Wilcoxon rank-sum tests. Drawn from immuneACCESS, this table holds only the in-frame rearrangements with V and J called that TCRdb kept. Clones are partly lost; checked studies trace under half to an unresolved V gene and leave the rest unexplained. V, J and clone size are those of that table, while D and trimming were read from the DNA. The sample profile shows roughly 380,000 clones; approximately 85% of them were found once. The biggest ten clones account for roughly 3.5% of the sample.

This sequence uses TRBV11-2 and TRBJ2-7, with the D segment identity uncertain. The clonotype originates from a person aged 18-60 years who received the Ad26.COV2.S COVID-19 vaccine or a placebo. The source material was peripheral blood, sampled in a trial of Ad26.COV2.S vaccine versus placebo. The DNA reads TGTGCCAGCAGCCCAGGTGCCTACGCCTACGAGCAGTACTTC. It translates to CASSPGAYAYEQYF.